The text below deals with one TCR beta chain. Its antigen is not yet known. Base quality data are lacking; no much larger clone is found one base away. Library preparation employed the immunoSEQ multiplex PCR assay. For the multiplex PCR, a mixture combining 60 forward primers for TCR Vbeta segments and 13 reverse primers for TCR Jbeta segments was used. A multiplex PCR assay on genomic DNA amplified the CDR3 region of rearranged TCR beta genes. Amplified TCR beta libraries were sequenced as 87-base-pair reads on the Illumina HiSeq System. The authors processed their data as follows. Across the 670 or so repertoires, a later analysis counted 75 million to 90 million unique TCR beta chains, approximately 10 million of which were shared by at least two donors. A nearest-neighbor algorithm error-corrected the raw reads and collapsed the reads into unique sequences, merging closely related sequences to remove PCR and sequencing errors. To assign V, D and J gene segments, CDR3 sequences were aligned to IMGT reference sequences. Each retained sequence needed at least a six-nucleotide match to both a V gene segment and a J gene segment. A rearrangement was called productive if the CDR3 had no stop codons and remained in frame with V and J, and every other rearrangement was called non-productive. Following IMGT convention, CDR3 was defined as the stretch from the second conserved V-encoded cysteine up to the conserved J-encoded phenylalanine. The earlier analysis of approximately 500 of the donors excluded sequences that lacked an unambiguous match to a single V gene segment. An earlier analysis of some 610 of the donors called V segments functional above 56.7% productive rearrangements and segregating when the between-donor standard deviation exceeded 5%. A statistical classification framework was built to diagnose cytomegalovirus status from the catalog of TCR beta chain sequences. A later analysis assigned V and J genes by comparing TCR nucleotide sequences with IMGT/GENE-DB human TR gene sequences. Using the TCRdist pipeline, a later analysis assigned CDR3 sequences along with most-parsimonious VDJ recombination scenarios. In a later analysis, each TCR beta chain was defined by its CDR3 amino acid sequence together with its V-gene family, and reads without a unique V-gene family were excluded. As a way to deal with suspected cross-contamination and a sequencing artifact, a later analysis dropped 450 to 700 nucleotide sequences that were highly shared and had low generation probability. In a later analysis, a clonal expansion index for each public chain was calculated from normalized within-repertoire ranks of inferred template counts. In a later analysis, generation probabilities were computed with a VDJ recombination model fitted to out-of-frame rearrangements, and the resulting probabilities were checked against IGoR. A later analysis scored TCR-TCR, TCR-HLA and TCR-CMV co-occurrence with hypergeometric tests, applying a repertoire-size bias correction to TCR pairs. False discovery rates were estimated in a later analysis by permuting HLA or CMV assignments 20 times. A later analysis grouped co-occurring TCRs with DBSCAN, adding TCRdist sequence similarity when clustering within HLA-allele-positive subsets. Repertoires with fewer than 30,000 or more than 120,000 public chains were left out of co-occurrence clustering, as were four to six repertoires with anomalous nucleotide sharing. TCRdb took this table from immuneACCESS and kept in-frame rearrangements with V and J called. Such tables lack part of the clones; where checked against another copy, unresolved V genes explain under half of the gap, and the rest is unexplained. V and J calls and clone size follow that table, whereas D and trimming were derived from the DNA. Present in this sample are 60,000 to 80,000 clones, roughly 75% of which were seen just once. Clones ranked in the top ten supply approximately 5% of the sample.

This entry is derived from a study of cytomegalovirus exposure and HLA in healthy donors (dated by TCRdb to about 2017). Study-level background: In an earlier analysis of 587 of the donors, less than 350 Gb of sequence data and some 120 million unique TCR beta sequences from roughly 190 million T cells were reported. Around 320 gigabases of sequencing data and 80 million or so unique TCR sequences were included in an early release covering about 600 HLA-typed donors. Among the roughly 400 genotyped donors, 81% belonged to the genetic ancestry cluster associated with self-reported Caucasian donors. The study was designed to test whether signatures of past pathogen exposure could be identified by cataloging public T cell receptors. The study profiled the T cell repertoires of more than 500 subjects by immunosequencing and related them to cytomegalovirus serostatus. Along with the approximately 620-subject first cohort, a separate validation cohort of around 110 different subjects was used. High-throughput TCR immunosequencing, statistical association of individual TCRs with disease status, and machine learning were combined to predict cytomegalovirus infection status. A later analysis re-examined previously published TCR beta repertoires from 610 or so donors and added high-resolution HLA genotyping to investigate patterns of TCR occurrence. The later analysis used no new phenotypic data to find candidate immune exposures, relying instead on TCR beta sequences and their occurrence across donors. To decide whether each TCR beta V gene segment behaved as functional or pseudogenic, an earlier analysis of 587 of the donors relied on high-throughput TCR beta sequencing. Donor age, sex, ethnicity and CMV serostatus were collected together with the repertoire data. A later genetic analysis used genome-wide SNP genotypes for 398 of the 666 donors, treating that subset as a discovery cohort. Every discovery cohort repertoire had been produced on one sequencing platform. HLA typing included class I and class II loci at four-digit resolution. Typing coverage differed by locus: A, B, C, DRB1 and DQB1 were typed in roughly 629-630 donors, DQA1 in about 500, DPA1 in some 570, and DPB1 in about 450. Because of strong linkage in the cohort, roughly 5 DR-DQ haplotypes were treated as single units for association and clustering. Among some 410 genotyped donors of the cohort, an average of around 250,000 unique TCR beta nucleotide sequences was sequenced per donor, of which 15% to 20% were non-productive. What the work shows at the level of the full study, not this receptor alone: A cluster of highly shared sequence variants was judged likely to be a technical artifact of the sequencing pipeline. The study listed 164 TCR beta chains as associated with cytomegalovirus. In a later analysis, HLA-associated TCR beta chains were found to be more clonally expanded and to have lower generation probabilities than equally common non-associated chains. Seventeen rarely observed V segments, including chromosome 9 orphons, were excluded from the earlier analysis of several hundred of the donors because counts were too low. A later analysis found that TCR association rates varied across HLA loci, with DRB1 alleles showing the most associated TCRs and HLA-C alleles the fewest. At a false discovery rate of 0.05, a later analysis linked some 17,000 TCR beta sequences to specific HLA alleles. In vitro tests confirmed that a few of the cytomegalovirus-associated TCR beta chains recognize cytomegalovirus antigens. Cytomegalovirus status was reported to be diagnosed by the classifier with high specificity and sensitivity in both the original and validation cohorts. Only TCR beta chains were sequenced in this cohort, and the absence of alpha or paired-chain data limited detectable features. In a later analysis, several top co-occurrence clusters were reported to appear linked to parvovirus B19, influenza, CMV and Epstein-Barr virus. In an earlier analysis of roughly 560 of the donors, most TCR beta V segments were observed in productive rearrangements about 87% or about 30% of the time, broadly matching IMGT annotations. A further reported finding was that TCR beta sequences accurately predicted the HLA-A and HLA-B alleles for most subjects in the first cohort. While some public TCRs were present in many individuals, most TCR sequences turned up only very rarely across donors. Some IMGT-functional V segments, including TRBV6-2 and TRBV6-3, could not be told apart with the 87-base-pair reads, so those segments were excluded. Correlated functional status among segregating V segments might be attributable to linkage disequilibrium, but an unknown experimental factor could not be ruled out. The authors suggested that the approach could potentially be extended to other disease states and immunological phenotypes. A later analysis found that most CMV-associated TCR beta chains appeared HLA-restricted, with HLA associations seemingly driven largely by CMV exposure. Because HLA typing was unavailable for some donors at each locus, only the typed subset was used in association tests. When HLA alleles, especially DR and DQ, strongly co-occurred, attributing TCR associations to individual alleles was difficult. V-gene and J-gene trimming of TCR beta chains was associated with a missense DCLRE1C variant in a later genetic analysis, and the association was replicated in an independent cohort. Compared with the roughly 670-donor mean, donors in an Asian-associated ancestry cluster had fewer N-insertions in productive TCRs, according to a later genetic analysis. Presence/absence analyses assumed roughly uniform sequencing depth across donors, an assumption that may not hold. The only immune exposure information available for the cohort was CMV serostatus.

The cohort was made up of approximately 700 healthy bone marrow donors. Cohort members were all nominally healthy when sampled, although unrecorded immune exposures were likely present. The donor was CMV seronegative and belonged to the group of over 350 seronegative cohort members. Every donor gave a peripheral blood sample, and the peripheral blood mononuclear cells from that sample were used for TCR beta sequencing. Genomic DNA was extracted from the blood cell samples with the Qiagen DNeasy Blood Extraction Kit. The CDR3 contains 14 residues, cysteine and phenylalanine counted. The read is trimmed to its CDR3 DNA, 42 bases read in frame from base 1. V is cut back by 9 bases and J by 2 bases, with 4 bases in the junction unmatched. Per the germline V gene (reference sequence), WNHNN is the CDR1 and SYGVQD is the CDR2.

The clonotype was recovered from a woman aged 25 to 39 in good health and CMV-seronegative. The sample was PBMCs. The chain is assembled from TRBV10-1 and TRBJ2-6, with 7 bases aligning to TRBD2. CDR3 sequence: CASQSGAGANVLTF. Here is the DNA: TGCGCCAGTCAAAGCGGGGCTGGGGCCAACGTCCTGACTTTC.